The 11 T cell receptor beta chains reported below all come from one sample, sequenced in a study of neurological immune-mediated disorders. TCRdb reprocessed the 5' RACE reads with MiXCR, giving one entry per CDR3 protein. The sample contains about 58,000 distinct CDR3 sequences, 3% to 4% of which appear only once. Sequencing was performed on PBMCs. The receptors were gathered from an older woman with multiple sclerosis.

The sample holds many counts of this clonotype. The V call is TRBV27, the J call TRBJ2-3; the match to TRBD1 covers 8 bases. This CDR3 has 14 residues. Germline V lookup: CDR1 MNHEY, CDR2 SMNVEV (reference sequence). V dropped 3 bases and J dropped 2; count of bases not matched to a gene: 1. Here the CDR3 reads CASSFQGATDTQYF. CDR3 in DNA: TGTGCCAGCAGTTTTCAGGGGGCCACAGATACGCAGTATTTT.

This clonotype appeared many times. This chain links TRBV5-5 with TRBJ1-5; TRBD1 agrees at 7 bases. Germline V lookup: CDR1 SGHKS, CDR2 YYEKEE (reference sequence). There are 15 residues in the CDR3. V shed 0 bases, J shed 4 bases, and the junction held 4 bases outside the gene matches. The CDR3 DNA reads TGTGCCAGCAGCTTGGGCGACAGGGAGAATCAGCCCCAGCATTTT. It is translated as CASSLGDRENQPQHF.

This clonotype was observed many times. This rearrangement joins TRBV5-5 to TRBJ1-2; D ambiguous. This CDR3 spans 14 amino acids. Per the germline V gene, CDR1 is SGHKS and CDR2 is YYEKEE (reference sequence). Trimming took off 0 bases at V and 4 bases at J, with 10 bases between the two ends. The CDR3 here is CASSLGPDSYGYTF. The DNA for the CDR3 is TGTGCCAGCAGCTTGGGCCCTGACTCCTATGGCTACACCTTC.

In its sample, this clonotype was seen many times. The CDR3 sequence: CATSDSRDTSRRPQHF. DNA of the CDR3: TGTGCCACCAGTGACTCCCGGGACACCTCGCGCCGGCCCCAGCATTTT. The chain couples TRBV24-1 to TRBJ1-5; TRBD1 might be the D (6 bases). In germline, CDR1 is KGHDR, CDR2 SFDVKD. The CDR3 consists of 16 residues. Trimming left V 4 bases short and J 9 bases short, with 21 bases between.

This clonotype was detected a few times. The chain employs TRBV19 and TRBJ2-7, with 7 bases matching TRBD1. After removal of 9 bases from V and 2 bases from J, the junction contained 10 bases not matched to a gene. CDR1 is LNHDA, CDR2 SQIVND, per germline (reference sequence). CDR3 length: 14 residues. The CDR3 coding sequence is TGTGCCAGCACGTCGGGACAGAGTACCTACGAGCAGTACTTC. It specifies CASTSGQSTYEQYF.

In its sample, this clonotype was seen many times. This chain uses TRBV11-1 with TRBJ1-1; D may be TRBD1 (5 bases). From germline, CDR1 is SGHAT and CDR2 FQDESV (reference sequence). Trimming removed 2 bases from V and 3 bases from J, with 10 bases in between. This CDR3 contains 14 residues. CDR3 in DNA: TGTGCCAGCAGCTTAATGGGGGTTGACACTGAAGCTTTCTTT. Translating gives CASSLMGVDTEAFF.

This clonotype was detected many times. The chain employs TRBV20-1 and TRBJ2-1; D possibly corresponds to TRBD1 (6 bases). This CDR3 has 15 amino acids. Germline V CDR1 and CDR2: DFQATT, SNEGSKA (reference sequence). V lost 3 bases and J 0 bases, leaving 12 bases between the germline ends. The CDR3 reads CSARDRQSSYNEQFF. CDR3 coding DNA: TGCAGTGCTAGGGACAGACAAAGCTCCTACAATGAGCAGTTCTTC.

This clonotype was counted at least ten times. This chain uses TRBV5-6 with TRBJ1-1; TRBD1 aligns across 7 bases. V was pared by 3 bases and J by 4 bases, with 3 bases of the junction left unmatched. Germline CDR1 reads SGHDT; CDR2 reads YYEEEE. The CDR3 extends over 13 amino acids. The CDR3 nucleotides read TGTGCCAGCAGCTCAGGGGGGGCCACTGAAGCTTTCTTT. Translated, it gives CASSSGGATEAFF.

This clonotype was recorded at least ten times. The CDR3 loop reads CSATRQAEATEAFF. The CDR3 DNA follows: TGCAGTGCTACAAGACAGGCTGAGGCCACTGAAGCTTTCTTT. The chain combines TRBV20-1 with TRBJ1-1; perhaps TRBD1 as D (6 bases). The CDR3 totals 14 residues. The V and J ends lost 4 bases and 4 bases respectively, with 16 bases between them. From germline, CDR1 is DFQATT and CDR2 SNEGSKA (reference sequence).

This clonotype was seen many times. This chain connects TRBV29-1 to TRBJ1-4; tentative D call: TRBD1 (5 bases). This CDR3 is built from 15 residues. CDR1 is SQVTM and CDR2 is ANQGSEA in the germline V gene. V lost 7 bases to trimming and J lost 7 bases, with 22 bases between them. This CDR3 is CSATQFGAGGEKLFF. The CDR3 DNA is TGCAGCGCCACCCAATTCGGGGCTGGGGGTGAAAAACTGTTTTTT. Drawing the rest from reference TRBV29-1 and TRBJ1-4, the complete variable domain is SAVISQKPSRDICQRGTSLTIQCQVDSQVTMMFWYRQQPGQSLTLIATANQGSEATYESGFVIDKFPISRPNLTFSTLTVSNMSPEDSSIYLCSATQFGAGGEKLFFGSGTQLSVL.

This clonotype was detected ten times or more. The chain carries TRBV20-1 and TRBJ2-7; tentatively, D is TRBD1 (7 bases). The CDR3 consists of 13 residues. The germline gives CDR1 DFQATT, CDR2 SNEGSKA (reference sequence). The V gene lost 0 bases and the J gene lost 5 bases, with 11 bases spanning the gap. The CDR3 region has the DNA TGCAGTGCTAGAGATGCGGGGACAGACGAGCAGTACTTC. Amino acid sequence: CSARDAGTDEQYF.